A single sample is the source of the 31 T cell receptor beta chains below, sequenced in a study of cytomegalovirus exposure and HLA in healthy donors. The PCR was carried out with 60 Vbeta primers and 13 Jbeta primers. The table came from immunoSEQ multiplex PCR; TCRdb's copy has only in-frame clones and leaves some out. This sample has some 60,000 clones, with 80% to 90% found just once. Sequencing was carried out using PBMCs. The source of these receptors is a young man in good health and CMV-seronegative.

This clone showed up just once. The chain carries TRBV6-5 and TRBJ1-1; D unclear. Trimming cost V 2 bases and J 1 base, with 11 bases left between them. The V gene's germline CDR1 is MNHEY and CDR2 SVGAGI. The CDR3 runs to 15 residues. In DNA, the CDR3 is TGTGCCAGCAGTTACACGAGGTTGAGGAACACTGAAGCTTTCTTT. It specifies CASSYTRLRNTEAFF.

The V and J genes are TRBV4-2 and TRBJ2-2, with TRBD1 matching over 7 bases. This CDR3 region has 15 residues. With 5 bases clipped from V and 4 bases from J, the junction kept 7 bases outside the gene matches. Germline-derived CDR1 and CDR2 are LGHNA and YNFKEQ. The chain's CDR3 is CASSNRGLGTGELFF. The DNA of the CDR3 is TGTGCCAGCAGCAACAGGGGCTTAGGCACCGGGGAGCTGTTTTTT.

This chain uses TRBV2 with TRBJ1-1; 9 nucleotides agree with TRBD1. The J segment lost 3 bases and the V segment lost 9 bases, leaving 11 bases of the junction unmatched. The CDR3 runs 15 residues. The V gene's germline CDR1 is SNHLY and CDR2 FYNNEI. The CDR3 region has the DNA TGTGCCAGTCAGGCTGTAGGACAGGGGCACACTGAAGCTTTCTTT. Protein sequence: CASQAVGQGHTEAFF.

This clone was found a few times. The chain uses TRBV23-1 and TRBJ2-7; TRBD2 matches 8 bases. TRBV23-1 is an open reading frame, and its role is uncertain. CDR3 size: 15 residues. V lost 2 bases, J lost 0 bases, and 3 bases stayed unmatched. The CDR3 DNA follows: TGCGCCAGCAGTCAAACTAGCGGAAGCTCCTACGAGCAGTACTTC. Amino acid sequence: CASSQTSGSSYEQYF.

CDR3 coding DNA: TGCAGCGTTTCGACTAGCGGGGGCACAGATACGCAGTATTTT. Amino acids: CSVSTSGGTDTQYF. The chain employs TRBV29-1 and TRBJ2-3, with TRBD2 matching 11 bases. J was trimmed by 1 base and V by 5 bases; bases with no gene match: 2. This CDR3 is built from 14 residues. Germline V CDR1 and CDR2: SQVTM, ANQGSEA.

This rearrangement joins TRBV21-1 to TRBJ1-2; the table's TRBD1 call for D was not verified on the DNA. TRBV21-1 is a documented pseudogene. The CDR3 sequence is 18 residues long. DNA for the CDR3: TGTGCCAGCAGCAAAGCGGGACAGGGGCCTTACCCTAACTATGGCTACACCTTC. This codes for CASSKAGQGPYPNYGYTF.

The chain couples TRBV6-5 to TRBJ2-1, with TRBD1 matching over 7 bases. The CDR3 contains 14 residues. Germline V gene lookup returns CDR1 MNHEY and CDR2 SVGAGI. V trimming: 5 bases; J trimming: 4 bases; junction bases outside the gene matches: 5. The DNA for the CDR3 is TGTGCCAGCAGTCCCGGGACAGCATACAATGAGCAGTTCTTC. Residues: CASSPGTAYNEQFF.

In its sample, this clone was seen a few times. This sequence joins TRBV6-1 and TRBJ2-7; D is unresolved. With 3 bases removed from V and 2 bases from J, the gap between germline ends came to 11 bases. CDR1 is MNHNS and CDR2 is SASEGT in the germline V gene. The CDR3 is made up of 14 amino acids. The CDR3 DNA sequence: TGTGCCAGCAGTGATGTCAGTGGAGCCTACGAGCAGTACTTC. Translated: CASSDVSGAYEQYF.

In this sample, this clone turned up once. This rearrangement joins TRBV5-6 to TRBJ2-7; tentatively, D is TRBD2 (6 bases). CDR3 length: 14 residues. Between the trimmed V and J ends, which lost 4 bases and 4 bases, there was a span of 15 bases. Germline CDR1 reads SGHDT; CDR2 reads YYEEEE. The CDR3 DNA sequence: TGTGCCAGCAGCGAAACTAGCTACGGGTACGAGCAGTACTTC. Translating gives CASSETSYGYEQYF.

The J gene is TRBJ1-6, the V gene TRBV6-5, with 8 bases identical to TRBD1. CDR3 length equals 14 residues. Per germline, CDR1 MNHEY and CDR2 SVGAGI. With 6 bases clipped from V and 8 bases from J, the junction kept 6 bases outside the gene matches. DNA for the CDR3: TGTGCCAGCAGCCGAGGGACAGGAGATTCACCCCTCCACTTT. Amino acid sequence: CASSRGTGDSPLHF.

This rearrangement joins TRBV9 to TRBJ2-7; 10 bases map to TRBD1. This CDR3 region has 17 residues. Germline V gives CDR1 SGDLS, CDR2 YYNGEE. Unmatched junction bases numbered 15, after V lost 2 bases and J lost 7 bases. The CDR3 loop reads CASSVDPGQGYSGEQYF. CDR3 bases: TGTGCCAGCAGCGTGGATCCGGGACAGGGGTATTCGGGGGAGCAGTACTTC.

DNA for the CDR3: TGTGCCAGCAGCCGTATGGGAGGTGAAAAACTGTTTTTT. The encoded protein is CASSRMGGEKLFF. The V call is TRBV27, the J call TRBJ1-4; D call uncertain. The CDR3 is 13 amino acids. Trimming removed 6 bases at V and 7 bases at J, with 12 bases between. Germline V lookup: CDR1 MNHEY, CDR2 SMNVEV (reference sequence).

CDR3 loop: CAIRADRGHEQYF. For the CDR3, the DNA is TGTGCCATCAGGGCGGACAGGGGGCACGAGCAGTACTTC. This chain joins TRBV10-3 and TRBJ2-7, with 11 bases fitting TRBD1. Germline V gene data show CDR1 as ENHRY and CDR2 as SYGVKD. V was clipped by 6 bases and J by 5 bases; unmatched bases: 3. The CDR3 runs 13 residues.

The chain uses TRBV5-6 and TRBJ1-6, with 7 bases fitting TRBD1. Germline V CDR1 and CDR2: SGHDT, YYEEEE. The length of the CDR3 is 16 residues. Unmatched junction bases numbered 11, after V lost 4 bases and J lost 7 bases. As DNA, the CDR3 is TGTGCCAGCAGCCCAATCCAGACAGGGCTGAATTCACCCCTCCACTTT. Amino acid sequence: CASSPIQTGLNSPLHF.

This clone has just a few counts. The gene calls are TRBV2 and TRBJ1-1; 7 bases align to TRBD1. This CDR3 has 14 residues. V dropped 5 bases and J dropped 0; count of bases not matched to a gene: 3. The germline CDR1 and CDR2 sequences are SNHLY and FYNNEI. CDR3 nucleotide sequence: TGTGCCAGCAGTTGGGACAGATTGAACACTGAAGCTTTCTTT. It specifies CASSWDRLNTEAFF.

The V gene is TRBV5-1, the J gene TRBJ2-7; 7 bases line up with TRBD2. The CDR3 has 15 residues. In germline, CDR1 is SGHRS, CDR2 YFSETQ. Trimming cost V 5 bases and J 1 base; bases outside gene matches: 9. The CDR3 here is CASRAGTTFSYEQYF. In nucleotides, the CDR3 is TGCGCCAGCAGAGCCGGGACTACCTTTTCCTACGAGCAGTACTTC.

The CDR3 here is CASSVSPNEKLFF. The CDR3 bases are TGTGCCAGCAGCGTTTCCCCAAATGAAAAACTGTTTTTT. The chain uses TRBV9 and TRBJ1-4; no clear D. Trimming shortened V by 2 bases and J by 5 bases, and 7 bases separated the two germline ends. The V gene's germline CDR1 is SGDLS and CDR2 YYNGEE. This CDR3 region has 13 residues.

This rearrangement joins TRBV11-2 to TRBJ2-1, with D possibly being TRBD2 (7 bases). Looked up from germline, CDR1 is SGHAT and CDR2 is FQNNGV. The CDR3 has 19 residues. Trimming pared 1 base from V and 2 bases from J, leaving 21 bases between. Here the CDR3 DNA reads TGTGCCAGCAGCTTAGTCGGGGCGGGGGCCGGCGGAACCTACAATGAGCAGTTCTTC. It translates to CASSLVGAGAGGTYNEQFF.

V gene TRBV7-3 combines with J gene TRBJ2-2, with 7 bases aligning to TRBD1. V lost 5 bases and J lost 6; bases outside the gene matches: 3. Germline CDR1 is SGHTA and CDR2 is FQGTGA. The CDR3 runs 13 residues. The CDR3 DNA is TGTGCCAGCAGCCCCCAGGGGGCCGGGGAGCTGTTTTTT. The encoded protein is CASSPQGAGELFF.

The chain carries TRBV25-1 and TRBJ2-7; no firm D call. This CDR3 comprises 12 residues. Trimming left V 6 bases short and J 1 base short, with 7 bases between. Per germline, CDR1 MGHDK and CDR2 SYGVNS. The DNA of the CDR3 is TGTGCCAGCAGGGGCCTATCCTACGAGCAGTACTTC. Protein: CASRGLSYEQYF.

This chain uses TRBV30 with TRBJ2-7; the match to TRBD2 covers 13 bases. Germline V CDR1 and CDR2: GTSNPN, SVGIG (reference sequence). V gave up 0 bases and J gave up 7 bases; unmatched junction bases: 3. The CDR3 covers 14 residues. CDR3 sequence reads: CAWSVRGLAGEQYF. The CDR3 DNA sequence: TGTGCCTGGAGTGTACGGGGACTAGCGGGAGAGCAGTACTTC. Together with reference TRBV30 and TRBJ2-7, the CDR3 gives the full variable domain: SQTIHQWPATLVQPVGSPLSLECTVEGTSNPNLYWYRQAAGRGLQLLFYSVGIGQISSEVPQNLSASRPQDRQFILSSKKLLLSDSGFYLCAWSVRGLAGEQYFGPGTRLTVT.

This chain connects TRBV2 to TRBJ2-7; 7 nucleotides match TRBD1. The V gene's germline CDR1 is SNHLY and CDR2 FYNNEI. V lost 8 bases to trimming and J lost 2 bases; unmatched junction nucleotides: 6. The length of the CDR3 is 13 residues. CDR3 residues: CASCWDSAYEQYF. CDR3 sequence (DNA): TGTGCCAGCTGTTGGGACAGCGCCTACGAGCAGTACTTC.

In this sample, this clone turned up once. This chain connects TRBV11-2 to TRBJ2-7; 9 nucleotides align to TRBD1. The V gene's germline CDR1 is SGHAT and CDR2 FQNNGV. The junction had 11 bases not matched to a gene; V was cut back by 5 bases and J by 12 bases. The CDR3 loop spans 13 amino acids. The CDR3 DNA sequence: TGTGCCAGCAGCCGGGGAACCAGGGACAGGGTGTACTTC. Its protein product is CASSRGTRDRVYF.

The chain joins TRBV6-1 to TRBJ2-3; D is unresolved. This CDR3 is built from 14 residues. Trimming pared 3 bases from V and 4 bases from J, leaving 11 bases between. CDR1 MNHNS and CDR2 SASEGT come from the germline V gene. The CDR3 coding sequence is TGTGCCAGCAGTGAGCGAAGACACGCAGATACGCAGTATTTT. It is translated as CASSERRHADTQYF.

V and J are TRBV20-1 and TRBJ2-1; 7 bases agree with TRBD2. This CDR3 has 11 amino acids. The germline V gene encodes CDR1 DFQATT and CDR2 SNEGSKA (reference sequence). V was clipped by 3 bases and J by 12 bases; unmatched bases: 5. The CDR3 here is CSASDGGVQFF. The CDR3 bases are TGCAGTGCTAGTGATGGGGGGGTGCAGTTCTTC.

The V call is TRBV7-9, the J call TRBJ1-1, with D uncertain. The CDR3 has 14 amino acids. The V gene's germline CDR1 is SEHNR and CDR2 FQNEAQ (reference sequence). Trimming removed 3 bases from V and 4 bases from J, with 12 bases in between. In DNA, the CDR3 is TGTGCCAGCAGCTTTTTCGGGGTAGGCACTGAAGCTTTCTTT. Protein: CASSFFGVGTEAFF.

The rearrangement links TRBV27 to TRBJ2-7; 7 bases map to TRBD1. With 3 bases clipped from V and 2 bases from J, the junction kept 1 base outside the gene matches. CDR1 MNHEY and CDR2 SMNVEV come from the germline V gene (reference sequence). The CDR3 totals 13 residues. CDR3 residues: CASSLRGPYEQYF. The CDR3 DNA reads TGTGCCAGCAGTTTGAGGGGGCCCTACGAGCAGTACTTC.

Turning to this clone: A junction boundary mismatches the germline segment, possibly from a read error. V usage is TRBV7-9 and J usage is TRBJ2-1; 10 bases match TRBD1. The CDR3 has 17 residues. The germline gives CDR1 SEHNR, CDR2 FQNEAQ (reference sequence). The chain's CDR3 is CASSGVARDRGYDEQFF. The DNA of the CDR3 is TGTGCCAGCAGCGGGGTGGCCCGGGACAGGGGCTACGATGAGCAGTTCTTC.

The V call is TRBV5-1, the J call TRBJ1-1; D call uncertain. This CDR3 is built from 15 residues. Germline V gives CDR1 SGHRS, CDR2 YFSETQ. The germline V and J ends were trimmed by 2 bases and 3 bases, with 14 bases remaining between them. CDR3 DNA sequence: TGCGCCAGCAGCTTTCTTGCGGAGATGGACACTGAAGCTTTCTTT. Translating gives CASSFLAEMDTEAFF. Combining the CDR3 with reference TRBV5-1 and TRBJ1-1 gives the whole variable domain KAGVTQTPRYLIKTRGQQVTLSCSPISGHRSVSWYQQTPGQGLQFLFEYFSETQRNKGNFPGRFSGRQFSNSRSEMNVSTLELGDSALYLCASSFLAEMDTEAFFGQGTRLTVV.

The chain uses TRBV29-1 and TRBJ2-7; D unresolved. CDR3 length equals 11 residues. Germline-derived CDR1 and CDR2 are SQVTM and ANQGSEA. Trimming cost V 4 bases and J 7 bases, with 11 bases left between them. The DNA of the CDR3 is TGCAGCGTTGGAAAGCCGAGTGAGCAGTACTTC. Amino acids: CSVGKPSEQYF.

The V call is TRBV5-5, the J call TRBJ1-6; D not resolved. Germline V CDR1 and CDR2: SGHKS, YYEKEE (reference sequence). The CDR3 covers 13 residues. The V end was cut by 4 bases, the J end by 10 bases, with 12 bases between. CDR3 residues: CASSPISRSPLHF. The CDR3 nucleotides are TGTGCCAGCAGCCCTATCTCCCGATCACCCCTCCACTTT. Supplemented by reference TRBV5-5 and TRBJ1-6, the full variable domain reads DAGVTQSPTHLIKTRGQQVTLRCSPISGHKSVSWYQQVLGQGPQFIFQYYEKEERGRGNFPDRFSARQFPNYSSELNVNALLLGDSALYLCASSPISRSPLHFGNGTRLTVT.